The 4 T cell receptor beta chains presented below share a single source sample, sequenced in a study of CD8 T cells in ankylosing spondylitis. MiXCR, run by TCRdb on the 5' RACE reads, gives a single entry per CDR3 protein. This sample has roughly 230,000 distinct CDR3 sequences, with 15% to 20% found just once. The sample was blood, either unsorted or a sorted T cell fraction (not recorded which). The receptors shown here come from a male donor with ankylosing spondylitis or in good health (not recorded which).

This clonotype was counted at least ten times. The genes are TRBV27 and TRBJ2-1; 12 nucleotides align to TRBD1. The germline V gene has CDR1 MNHEY and CDR2 SMNVEV (reference sequence). With V trimmed by 8 bases and J by 8 bases, 10 bases remained unmatched. The CDR3 covers 15 residues. The CDR3 sequence is CASEAGTGGPHEQFF. The CDR3 DNA sequence: TGTGCCAGCGAAGCCGGGACAGGGGGCCCCCATGAGCAGTTCTTC.

This chain connects TRBV5-1 to TRBJ2-7; tentatively, D is TRBD2 (5 bases). Germline V gives CDR1 SGHRS, CDR2 YFSETQ. The V and J ends lost 3 bases and 2 bases respectively, with 15 bases between them. The CDR3 has 15 amino acids. CDR3: CASSSDFSKAYEQYF. Here the CDR3 DNA reads TGCGCCAGCAGCTCGGACTTCTCGAAGGCCTACGAGCAGTACTTC.

The gene calls are TRBV12-3 or TRBV12-4 and TRBJ2-7; TRBD2 matches 12 bases. The V and J ends lost 5 bases and 7 bases, in that order; junction bases with no gene match: 9. The CDR3 is made up of 15 amino acids. CDR3 region: CASSRTSGALDEQYF. In DNA form, the CDR3 reads TGTGCCAGCAGTCGGACTAGCGGGGCCTTGGATGAGCAGTACTTC.

This clonotype was detected only a few times. This rearrangement joins TRBV7-9 to TRBJ2-5, with 7 nucleotides matching TRBD1. The V segment lost 1 base and the J segment 3 bases; nucleotides outside the gene matches: 5. Germline values: CDR1 SEHNR, CDR2 FQNEAQ (reference sequence). The CDR3 has 15 residues. The DNA of the CDR3 is TGTGCCAGCAGCTTAGTCGGGACAGCCAAAGAGACCCAGTACTTC. Translation gives CASSLVGTAKETQYF. The full variable domain, with the rest looked up from reference TRBV7-9 and TRBJ2-5, is DTGVSQNPRHKITKRGQNVTFRCDPISEHNRLYWYRQTLGQGPEFLTYFQNEAQLEKSRLLSDRFSAERPKGSFSTLEIQRTEQGDSAMYLCASSLVGTAKETQYFGPGTRLLVL.